These T cell receptor beta chains were read from a single sample in a study of early T cells in non-severe SARS-CoV-2 infection. MiXCR, applied by TCRdb to the 5' RACE reads, yields one record per CDR3 protein. The data show 50,000 to 65,000 distinct CDR3 sequences, with roughly 18% seen just once and roughly 8.2% held by the top ten. Sequenced material: whole blood, taken at baseline. The receptors were gathered from an adult who was a healthcare worker with PCR-confirmed SARS-CoV-2 infection or an uninfected control (not recorded which). CDR3s leave out the opening cysteine and the closing phenylalanine or tryptophan. Fields, in order: J gene, V gene, CDR3 protein.

j_call: TRBJ2-6
v_call: TRBV12-5
cdr3_aa: ASRPPGANVLT

j_call: TRBJ2-3
v_call: TRBV6-4
cdr3_aa: ASSDSIVGGVDTQY

j_call: TRBJ1-5
v_call: TRBV5-1
cdr3_aa: ASSLTVGVNQPQH

j_call: TRBJ2-7
v_call: TRBV20-1
cdr3_aa: SARGEARSYEQY

j_call: TRBJ2-2
v_call: TRBV5-1
cdr3_aa: ASSLLAGNTGELF

j_call: TRBJ1-4
v_call: TRBV28
cdr3_aa: ASIRSPTNEKTV

j_call: TRBJ2-1
v_call: TRBV27
cdr3_aa: ASSDRGYNEQF

j_call: TRBJ2-1
v_call: TRBV20-1
cdr3_aa: SARGDSNEQF

j_call: TRBJ2-1
v_call: TRBV29-1
cdr3_aa: SVDSPYNEQF

j_call: TRBJ1-1
v_call: TRBV6-5
cdr3_aa: ASHRGMNTEAF

j_call: TRBJ1-1
v_call: TRBV7-9
cdr3_aa: ASSFGGQGEAF

j_call: TRBJ2-2
v_call: TRBV7-9
cdr3_aa: ASSLGARTGELF

j_call: TRBJ2-3
v_call: TRBV24-1
cdr3_aa: ATSDDRGTDTQY

j_call: TRBJ1-1
v_call: TRBV10-1
cdr3_aa: ASRGALNTEAF

j_call: TRBJ1-4
v_call: TRBV4-2
cdr3_aa: ASSQGRVTNEKLF

j_call: TRBJ2-2
v_call: TRBV20-1
cdr3_aa: SASGAPTGELF

j_call: TRBJ1-1
v_call: TRBV7-8
cdr3_aa: ASSLDGQGNTEAF

j_call: TRBJ2-5
v_call: TRBV10-2
cdr3_aa: ASNRQGVAWQETQY

j_call: TRBJ2-3
v_call: TRBV10-2
cdr3_aa: ASSPQDTQY

j_call: TRBJ2-1
v_call: TRBV7-2
cdr3_aa: ASSSPTSGTTYNEQF

j_call: TRBJ2-1
v_call: TRBV7-9
cdr3_aa: ASSPSGTGGEQF

j_call: TRBJ2-1
v_call: TRBV12-3/TRBV12-4
cdr3_aa: ASSPWGERNNEQF

j_call: TRBJ2-1
v_call: TRBV7-6
cdr3_aa: ASSSDGVAGYNEQF

j_call: TRBJ1-5
v_call: TRBV10-2
cdr3_aa: ASERGRQPQH

j_call: TRBJ1-1
v_call: TRBV7-9
cdr3_aa: ASSLERDRVSAF

j_call: TRBJ1-4
v_call: TRBV5-5
cdr3_aa: ASSYVTRSTNEKLF

j_call: TRBJ2-7
v_call: TRBV19
cdr3_aa: ASSIGGSGTVYEQY

j_call: TRBJ2-5
v_call: TRBV5-4
cdr3_aa: ASSFGLAAQETQY

j_call: TRBJ2-3
v_call: TRBV2
cdr3_aa: ASSASTDTQY

j_call: TRBJ2-3
v_call: TRBV7-2
cdr3_aa: ASSKGAGTSTDTQY

j_call: TRBJ1-4
v_call: TRBV7-2
cdr3_aa: ASSLVGGTNEKLF

j_call: TRBJ2-3
v_call: TRBV4-1
cdr3_aa: ASSQAGAQY

j_call: TRBJ1-1
v_call: TRBV6-5
cdr3_aa: ASSYSFAKTEAF

j_call: TRBJ2-2
v_call: TRBV10-1
cdr3_aa: ASSPLGRTGELF

j_call: TRBJ2-5
v_call: TRBV5-6
cdr3_aa: ASSLVAGSGETQY

j_call: TRBJ2-7
v_call: TRBV6-5
cdr3_aa: ASRRDSDPSYEQY

j_call: TRBJ2-5
v_call: TRBV6-1
cdr3_aa: ASRELGQETQY

j_call: TRBJ1-5
v_call: TRBV7-2
cdr3_aa: ASSWGVSNQPQH

j_call: TRBJ1-4
v_call: TRBV27
cdr3_aa: ASSLSGSYEKLF

j_call: TRBJ1-1
v_call: TRBV20-1
cdr3_aa: SAPPGTGQNTEAF

j_call: TRBJ1-6
v_call: TRBV7-2
cdr3_aa: ASSWVRDSPLH

j_call: TRBJ2-1
v_call: TRBV20-1
cdr3_aa: SARVGSSSYNEQF

j_call: TRBJ1-2
v_call: TRBV29-1
cdr3_aa: SVENPGGGGYT

j_call: TRBJ1-1
v_call: TRBV6-1
cdr3_aa: ASSETGSNAEAF

j_call: TRBJ1-5
v_call: TRBV6-5
cdr3_aa: ASSRGIALEGQPQH

j_call: TRBJ1-6
v_call: TRBV30
cdr3_aa: AWTGTSEFSPLH

j_call: TRBJ1-6
v_call: TRBV6-5
cdr3_aa: ASSYSLGRGRSPLH

j_call: TRBJ1-1
v_call: TRBV2
cdr3_aa: ASKTGGITEAF

j_call: TRBJ2-5
v_call: TRBV11-2
cdr3_aa: ASSLATSETQY

j_call: TRBJ2-5
v_call: TRBV4-1
cdr3_aa: ASSQEGFLETQY

j_call: TRBJ1-6
v_call: TRBV20-1
cdr3_aa: SARETGGSPLH

j_call: TRBJ2-3
v_call: TRBV7-2
cdr3_aa: ASSLVAGGLDTQY

j_call: TRBJ2-1
v_call: TRBV7-8
cdr3_aa: ASSLAAGGNNEQF

j_call: TRBJ1-2
v_call: TRBV7-9
cdr3_aa: ASSRGQGVANYGYT